Listed below are T cell receptor beta chains from one sample, sequenced in a study of cytomegalovirus exposure and HLA in healthy donors. TCRdb's copy holds only in-frame clones and misses some; the assay was immunoSEQ multiplex PCR. The table has under 150,000 clones, roughly 74% seen once. The sample comprised PBMCs. The receptors derive from a woman between 40 and 50 years old in good health and CMV-seropositive. CDR3s include the opening cysteine and the closing phenylalanine or tryptophan. Fields, in order: D gene, V gene, J gene, clone size, CDR3 protein, CDR3 DNA. The D gene is left open where the match is weak. Expanded clones are given a class, and other clones once, few, many or no size at all.

d_call: TRBD1; v_call: TRBV7-9; j_call: TRBJ1-1; clone_size: .; cdr3_aa: CASRPQGDEAFF; cdr3_nt: TGTGCCAGCAGACCACAGGGGGATGAAGCTTTCTTT
d_call: .; v_call: TRBV9; j_call: TRBJ2-1; clone_size: .; cdr3_aa: CASSAYRESSYNEQFF; cdr3_nt: TGTGCCAGCAGCGCTTACAGGGAAAGCTCCTACAATGAGCAGTTCTTC
d_call: .; v_call: TRBV21-1; j_call: TRBJ2-5; clone_size: .; cdr3_aa: CASGTSGRAMETQYF; cdr3_nt: TGTGCCAGCGGGACTAGCGGGAGGGCCATGGAGACCCAGTACTTC
d_call: .; v_call: TRBV19; j_call: TRBJ2-5; clone_size: .; cdr3_aa: CASSIATTRETQYF; cdr3_nt: TGTGCCAGTAGTATAGCAACGACTCGGGAGACCCAGTACTTC
d_call: .; v_call: TRBV9; j_call: TRBJ2-1; clone_size: .; cdr3_aa: CASSRSGLAWDEQFF; cdr3_nt: TGTGCCAGCAGCCGTAGTGGTCTAGCCTGGGATGAGCAGTTCTTC
d_call: .; v_call: TRBV10-3; j_call: TRBJ2-5; clone_size: .; cdr3_aa: CASSVDMETQYF; cdr3_nt: TGTGCCTCAAGTGTAGATATGGAGACCCAGTACTTC
d_call: .; v_call: TRBV27; j_call: TRBJ1-5; clone_size: .; cdr3_aa: CASTPGGRNQPQHF; cdr3_nt: TGTGCCAGCACCCCCGGCGGGCGAAATCAGCCCCAGCATTTT
d_call: TRBD2; v_call: TRBV15; j_call: TRBJ2-3; clone_size: once; cdr3_aa: CATSRDGGGDPDTQYF; cdr3_nt: TGTGCCACCAGCAGAGATGGGGGAGGGGATCCGGATACGCAGTATTTT
d_call: .; v_call: TRBV5-6; j_call: TRBJ2-5; clone_size: .; cdr3_aa: CASSPAGQETQYF; cdr3_nt: TGTGCCAGCAGCCCAGCGGGCCAAGAGACCCAGTACTTC
d_call: TRBD2; v_call: TRBV7-2; j_call: TRBJ2-3; clone_size: .; cdr3_aa: CASRSRTSPDTQYF; cdr3_nt: TGTGCCAGCAGATCCCGGACTAGTCCAGATACGCAGTATTTT
d_call: .; v_call: TRBV27; j_call: TRBJ2-1; clone_size: .; cdr3_aa: CASQRRAGASNEQFF; cdr3_nt: TGTGCCAGCCAGAGGAGGGCCGGGGCCAGCAATGAGCAGTTCTTC
d_call: .; v_call: TRBV11-2; j_call: TRBJ2-7; clone_size: .; cdr3_aa: CASSLVPLYEQYF; cdr3_nt: TGTGCCAGCAGCTTAGTCCCACTTTACGAGCAGTACTTC
d_call: .; v_call: TRBV19; j_call: TRBJ1-2; clone_size: .; cdr3_aa: CASSSRTNYGCTF; cdr3_nt: TGTGCCAGTAGTAGCCGGACTAACTATGGCTGCACCTTC
d_call: .; v_call: TRBV30; j_call: TRBJ1-2; clone_size: once; cdr3_aa: CAWSVQGGYGYTF; cdr3_nt: TGTGCCTGGAGTGTACAAGGGGGTTATGGCTACACCTTC